The 20 T cell receptor beta chains in this list originate from one sample, sequenced in a study of cytomegalovirus exposure and HLA in healthy donors (dated by TCRdb to about 2017). Libraries were prepared through the immunoSEQ multiplex PCR assay. The multiplex PCR relied on a mix of 60 forward primers for TCR Vbeta segments and 13 reverse primers for TCR Jbeta segments. Here the immuneACCESS table is served through TCRdb, limited to in-frame sequences with V and J called. Missing clones are a known gap in these copies; in checked studies unresolved V genes cover under half, and the rest lacks a known reason. The sample data list around 200,000 clones, and around 80% of these were observed just once. The ten biggest clones cover approximately 4% of the sample. The sample comprised PBMCs. These receptors originate from a woman in her twenties or thirties in good health and CMV-seropositive.

The rearrangement links TRBV5-8 to TRBJ1-2, with D hard to call. Trimming removed 2 bases at V and 3 bases at J, with 14 bases between. Germline V gene lookup returns CDR1 SGHTS and CDR2 YDEGEE. The CDR3 spans 15 residues. The CDR3 reads CASSFHPPEDYGYTF. Here the CDR3 DNA reads TGTGCCAGCAGCTTTCACCCCCCAGAGGACTATGGCTACACCTTC.

This clone was counted only a few times. This chain uses TRBV7-8 with TRBJ2-3; 14 positions agree with TRBD2. Trimming took 5 bases from V and 6 from J; bases not matched to a gene: 10. The germline V gene encodes CDR1 SGHVS and CDR2 FQNEAQ. CDR3 length: 17 residues. The CDR3 sequence is CASSPGTSGRGGDTQYF. Here the CDR3 DNA reads TGTGCCAGCAGCCCCGGGACTAGCGGGAGAGGGGGGGATACGCAGTATTTT.

The chain links TRBV9 to TRBJ2-7, with TRBD2 matching over 13 bases. Germline V gene sequence: CDR1 SGDLS, CDR2 YYNGEE. The CDR3 covers 16 residues. V shed 4 bases and J 5 bases; nucleotides not matched to a gene: 9. CDR3 DNA sequence: TGTGCCAGCAGCTCTATTGGGACTAGCGGGATACACGAGCAGTACTTC. This translates into CASSSIGTSGIHEQYF. Full variable domain (outside the CDR3, taken from reference TRBV9 and TRBJ2-7): DSGVTQTPKHLITATGQRVTLRCSPRSGDLSVYWYQQSLDQGLQFLIQYYNGEERAKGNILERFSAQQFPDLHSELNLSSLELGDSALYFCASSSIGTSGIHEQYFGPGTRLTVT.

This clone came up once. The V call is TRBV7-2, the J call TRBJ2-2; 9 bases are a match to TRBD2. With 5 bases clipped from V and 1 base from J, the junction kept 14 bases outside the gene matches. CDR3 length equals 19 residues. CDR1 SGHTA and CDR2 FQGNSA come from the germline V gene. The CDR3 protein is CASSREGGRALGNTGELFF. Written as DNA, the CDR3 is TGTGCCAGCAGCCGAGAGGGCGGGAGGGCCCTAGGGAACACCGGGGAGCTGTTTTTT.

The chain joins TRBV5-6 to TRBJ1-1; D might be TRBD1 (6 bases). The V and J ends lost 0 bases and 1 base respectively, with 13 bases between them. The CDR3 covers 16 residues. Germline V gene sequence: CDR1 SGHDT, CDR2 YYEEEE. CDR3 amino acids: CASSLVSNRANTEAFF. Here the CDR3 DNA reads TGTGCCAGCAGCTTGGTTTCCAACAGGGCGAACACTGAAGCTTTCTTT.

This rearrangement joins TRBV11-2 to TRBJ1-1; D unresolved. Per germline, CDR1 SGHAT and CDR2 FQNNGV. The CDR3 spans 14 residues. V dropped 4 bases and J dropped 1 base, with 10 bases sitting between them. CDR3 nucleotides: TGTGCCAGCAGCTATGCCGGGTGGAACACTGAAGCTTTCTTT. Residues: CASSYAGWNTEAFF.

V and J are TRBV30 and TRBJ2-5, with TRBD2 identical over 13 bases. This CDR3 has 18 residues. In germline, CDR1 is GTSNPN, CDR2 SVGIG (reference sequence). Trimming at V came to 5 bases and at J to 1 base, leaving 13 bases not matched to a gene. CDR3 amino acids: CAWYGLAGVFGLQETQYF. DNA of the CDR3: TGTGCCTGGTATGGACTAGCGGGAGTTTTCGGCCTCCAAGAGACCCAGTACTTC.

This clone showed up just once. J is TRBJ2-2 and V is TRBV4-2; possibly TRBD2 for D (6 bases). CDR1 LGHNA and CDR2 YNFKEQ come from the germline V gene. The CDR3 loop spans 16 amino acids. V shed 0 bases and J shed 8 bases, with 16 bases lying between them. CDR3 in DNA: TGTGCCAGCAGCCAAGAGAGGGACTCGGTGGTAGGGGAGCTGTTTTTT. Its translation: CASSQERDSVVGELFF.

The chain has TRBV7-9 and TRBJ1-1; TRBD1 matches at 7 bases. V gave up 5 bases and J gave up 7 bases; unmatched junction bases: 7. The CDR3 is 13 residues long. In germline, CDR1 is SEHNR, CDR2 FQNEAQ (reference sequence). The CDR3 bases are TGTGCCAGCAGCCCCCAGGGGGGCGGTGAAGCTTTCTTT. This sequence encodes CASSPQGGGEAFF.

This clone was seen a single time. This chain joins TRBV7-2 and TRBJ1-3; D is perhaps TRBD1 (6 bases). The V and J ends lost 4 bases and 2 bases respectively, with 9 bases between them. Germline CDR1 is SGHTA and CDR2 is FQGNSA. The CDR3 sequence is 14 residues long. This CDR3 reads CASSWTVTGNTIYF. The DNA for the CDR3 is TGTGCCAGCAGCTGGACAGTAACTGGAAACACCATATATTTT.

The J gene is TRBJ2-1, the V gene TRBV10-3, with 11 bases that match TRBD2. CDR1 is ENHRY, CDR2 SYGVKD, per germline. The CDR3 totals 16 residues. With 3 bases clipped from V and 4 bases from J, the junction kept 5 bases outside the gene matches. The CDR3 loop reads CAISEGTSGYYNEQFF. The CDR3 coding sequence is TGTGCCATCAGTGAAGGGACTAGCGGTTATTACAATGAGCAGTTCTTC.

The rearrangement uses TRBV7-9 and TRBJ1-2; perhaps TRBD1 as D (5 bases). Trimming took 1 base from V and 4 from J, leaving 13 bases between them. Germline V lookup: CDR1 SEHNR, CDR2 FQNEAQ (reference sequence). CDR3 length equals 15 residues. The CDR3 protein is CASSLGQGVLYGYTF. In nucleotides, the CDR3 is TGTGCCAGCAGCTTAGGCCAAGGGGTTCTCTATGGCTACACCTTC. Supplemented by reference TRBV7-9 and TRBJ1-2, the full variable domain reads DTGVSQNPRHKITKRGQNVTFRCDPISEHNRLYWYRQTLGQGPEFLTYFQNEAQLEKSRLLSDRFSAERPKGSFSTLEIQRTEQGDSAMYLCASSLGQGVLYGYTFGSGTRLTVV.

The chain has TRBV5-4 and TRBJ2-5; 7 nucleotides agree with TRBD2. The germline gives CDR1 SGHNT, CDR2 YYREEE (reference sequence). V was pared by 0 bases and J by 2 bases, with 4 bases of the junction left unmatched. This CDR3 contains 15 residues. Here the CDR3 reads CASSLGGTTQETQYF. In nucleotides, the CDR3 is TGTGCCAGCAGCTTGGGGGGGACTACTCAAGAGACCCAGTACTTC. The complete variable domain, with remaining parts taken from reference TRBV5-4 and TRBJ2-5, reads ETGVTQSPTHLIKTRGQQVTLRCSSQSGHNTVSWYQQALGQGPQFIFQYYREEENGRGNFPPRFSGLQFPNYSSELNVNALELDDSALYLCASSLGGTTQETQYFGPGTRLLVL.

The rearrangement joins TRBV10-3 to TRBJ1-2; D is possibly TRBD1 (6 bases). This CDR3 contains 14 residues. Deletions cut 4 bases from V and 8 bases from J, with 17 bases between. CDR1 and CDR2 (germline): ENHRY, SYGVKD. The CDR3 region is CAISGTEGGGGYTF. In DNA, the CDR3 is TGTGCCATCAGTGGGACAGAGGGCGGTGGGGGCTACACCTTC.

The CDR3 sequence: CASSSSGSRETQYF. DNA of the CDR3: TGTGCCAGCAGCTCCTCGGGGTCACGAGAGACCCAGTACTTC. The chain links TRBV5-4 to TRBJ2-5, with a weak D call TRBD2 (5 bases). The CDR3 loop spans 14 amino acids. Germline values: CDR1 SGHNT, CDR2 YYREEE (reference sequence). V was cut by 3 bases and J by 4 bases, with 13 bases left in between. The full variable domain, rest sourced from reference TRBV5-4 and TRBJ2-5, is ETGVTQSPTHLIKTRGQQVTLRCSSQSGHNTVSWYQQALGQGPQFIFQYYREEENGRGNFPPRFSGLQFPNYSSELNVNALELDDSALYLCASSSSGSRETQYFGPGTRLLVL.

The chain recombines TRBV4-2 with TRBJ2-7; 13 bases are shared with TRBD2. This CDR3 region has 16 residues. The germline V gene encodes CDR1 LGHNA and CDR2 YNFKEQ. Trimming removed 4 bases from V and 4 bases from J; junction bases left unmatched: 7. As DNA, the CDR3 is TGTGCCAGCAGCCGGACTAGCGGGGGCCTCGGGTACGAGCAGTACTTC. This translates into CASSRTSGGLGYEQYF.

This clone was observed once. This rearrangement joins TRBV19 to TRBJ2-7, with TRBD2 matching over 9 bases. Germline lookup yields CDR1 LNHDA and CDR2 SQIVND (reference sequence). Trimming took 4 bases from V and 4 from J; bases not matched to a gene: 5. This CDR3 comprises 14 residues. This CDR3 is CASSKDSGGYEQYF. The CDR3 DNA is TGTGCCAGTAGTAAGGATAGCGGGGGATACGAGCAGTACTTC.

This clone has a handful of counts. The rearrangement uses TRBV7-2 and TRBJ2-7; TRBD2 matches 8 bases. This CDR3 is built from 15 residues. Germline assignment: CDR1 SGHTA and CDR2 FQGNSA. The trim removed 5 bases at V and 6 bases at J, leaving 12 bases unmatched. CDR3 region: CASSRGGQGVGEQYF. The CDR3 DNA sequence: TGTGCCAGCAGCCGGGGGGGCCAAGGGGTGGGCGAGCAGTACTTC.

The rearrangement links TRBV29-1 to TRBJ1-2, with 9 bases that match TRBD1. The CDR3 is 13 residues long. CDR1 is SQVTM, CDR2 ANQGSEA, per germline. The V segment lost 5 bases and the J segment 4 bases; nucleotides outside the gene matches: 5. Written as DNA, the CDR3 is TGCAGCGTTCTGGGACAGGGAGGCTATGGCTACACCTTC. This encodes CSVLGQGGYGYTF.

The chain is built from TRBV5-1 and TRBJ2-5; 10 nucleotides line up with TRBD1. The length of the CDR3 is 14 residues. With 4 bases clipped from V and 3 bases from J, the junction kept 3 bases outside the gene matches. CDR1 is SGHRS, CDR2 YFSETQ, per germline. CDR3 DNA sequence: TGCGCCAGCAGCCACGGGACAGGGGAAGAGACCCAGTACTTC. Translation gives CASSHGTGEETQYF.